This T cell receptor (beta chain) was obtained from a study of T-cell reconstitution after alpha-beta-depleted transplantation in children. Study-wide results and caveats: Surviving recipient T cells and thymic progenitors underlay high day-60 TCRbeta diversity in some patients. T cells produced anew were the main source of T-cell counts and diversity one year after transplant. As was reported, about two months after transplant, alpha-beta T cells came from several hundred expanded graft clones.

There are many counts of this clonotype. Its antigen is undetermined. This CDR3 is 14 amino acids long. Germline V gene sequence: CDR1 DFQATT, CDR2 SNEGSKA (reference sequence). The trim removed 3 bases at V and 2 bases at J, leaving 3 bases unmatched. Library preparation (for TCRbeta) was performed with unique molecular identifiers. MiXCR, applied by TCRdb to the PCR reads, yields one record per CDR3 protein. The sample has around 450,000 distinct CDR3 sequences; roughly 10% are singletons. This sample comprised PBMCs, obtained before TCRalphabeta/CD19-depleted stem cell transplant. The genes are TRBV20-1 and TRBJ2-1; 8 bases are a match to TRBD1. The TCR sequence derives from a child aged 2 to 15 with inherited bone marrow failure, due to receive a stem cell transplant. The chain's CDR3 is CSARTDRAYNEQFF. As DNA, the CDR3 is TGCAGTGCTAGGACGGACAGGGCCTACAATGAGCAGTTCTTC.